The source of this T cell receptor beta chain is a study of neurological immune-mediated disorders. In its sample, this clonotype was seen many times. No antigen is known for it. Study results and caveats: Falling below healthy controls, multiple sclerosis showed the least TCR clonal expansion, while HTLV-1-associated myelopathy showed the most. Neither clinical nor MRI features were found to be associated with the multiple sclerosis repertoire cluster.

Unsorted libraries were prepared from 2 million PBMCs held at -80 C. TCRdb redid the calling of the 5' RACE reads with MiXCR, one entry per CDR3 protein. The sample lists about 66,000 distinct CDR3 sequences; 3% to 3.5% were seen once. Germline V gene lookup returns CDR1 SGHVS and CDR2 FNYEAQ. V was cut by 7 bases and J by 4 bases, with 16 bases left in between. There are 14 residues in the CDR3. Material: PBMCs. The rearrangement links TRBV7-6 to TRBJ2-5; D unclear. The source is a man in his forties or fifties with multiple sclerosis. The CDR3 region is CASNIGQDLETQYF. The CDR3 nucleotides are TGTGCCAGCAATATAGGGCAGGACCTAGAGACCCAGTACTTC.